This T cell receptor beta chain comes out of a study of blood T cell repertoires in COVID-19. The wider study: COVID-19 samples from acute and convalescent phases originated in the United States, Italy and Spain. The cDNA or gDNA used as material had been derived from T cells, B-cell-depleted T cells, or PBMCs.

CDR1 SEHNR and CDR2 FQNEAQ come from the germline V gene (reference sequence). Trimming removed 5 bases from V and 7 bases from J; junction bases left unmatched: 3. The CDR3 contains 14 residues. Original methodology: Scientists estimated how many nucleated cells there were by amplifying reference gene primers. Profiled with immunoSEQ multiplex PCR; TCRdb holds only in-frame clones, not every one. V and J calls and clone size are those listed in that table; D and trimming were worked out from the DNA. The repertoire holds about 300,000 clones, with around 89% as singletons. Sequenced: peripheral blood. The chain combines TRBV7-9 with TRBJ1-6; 9 bases are shared with TRBD1. This TCR derives from a young man who had recovered from COVID-19. CDR3 residues: CASSRDRENSPLHF. The CDR3 DNA reads TGTGCCAGCAGCCGGGACAGGGAGAATTCACCCCTCCACTTT.